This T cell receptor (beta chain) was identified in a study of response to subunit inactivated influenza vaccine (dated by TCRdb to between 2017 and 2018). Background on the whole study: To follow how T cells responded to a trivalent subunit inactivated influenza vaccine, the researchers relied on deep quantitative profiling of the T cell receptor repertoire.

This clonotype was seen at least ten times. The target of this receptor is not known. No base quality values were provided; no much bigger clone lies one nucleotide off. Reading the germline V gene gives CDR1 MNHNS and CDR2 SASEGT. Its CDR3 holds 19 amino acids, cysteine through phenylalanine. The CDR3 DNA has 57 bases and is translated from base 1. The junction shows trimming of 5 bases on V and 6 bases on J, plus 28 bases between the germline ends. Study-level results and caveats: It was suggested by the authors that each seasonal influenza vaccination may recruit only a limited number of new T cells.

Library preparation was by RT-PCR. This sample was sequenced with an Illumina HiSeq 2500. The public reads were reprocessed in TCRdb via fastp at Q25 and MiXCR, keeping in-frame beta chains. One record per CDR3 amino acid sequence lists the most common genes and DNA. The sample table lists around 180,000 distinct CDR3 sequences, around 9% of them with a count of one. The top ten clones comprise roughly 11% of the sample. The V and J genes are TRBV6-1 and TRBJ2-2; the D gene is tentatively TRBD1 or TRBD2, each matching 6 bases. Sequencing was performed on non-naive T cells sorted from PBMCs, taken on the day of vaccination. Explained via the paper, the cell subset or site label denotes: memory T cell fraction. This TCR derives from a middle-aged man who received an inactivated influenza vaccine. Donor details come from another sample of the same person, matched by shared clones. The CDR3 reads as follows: CASSRIPDYLEGGAGELFF. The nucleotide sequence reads TGTGCCAGCAGTCGAATTCCGGACTACTTAGAAGGGGGAGCCGGGGAGCTGTTTTTT.